The 23 T cell receptor beta chains below all came from one sample that was sequenced in a study of cytotoxic CD8 clonotypes in ibrutinib-treated CLL. Clones were sequenced by immunoSEQ multiplex PCR, and TCRdb holds only the in-frame ones, with some missing. The table records some 300,000 clones, about 77% of them present only once. The specimen was PBMCs, collected before ibrutinib treatment. The receptors originated from a human donor with chronic lymphocytic leukemia.

The chain employs TRBV28 and TRBJ2-1; 13 bases are shared with TRBD2. The V gene end was trimmed by 6 bases and the J gene end by 7 bases; junction bases not matched to a gene: 6. CDR3 length: 15 amino acids. The germline V gene has CDR1 MDHEN and CDR2 SYDVKM. This chain's CDR3 is CASRWGLAGINEQFF. CDR3 nucleotides: TGTGCCAGCAGGTGGGGACTAGCGGGAATAAATGAGCAGTTCTTC.

This rearrangement joins TRBV4-2 to TRBJ2-3; no clear D. V lost 2 bases and J lost 4, with 10 bases in between. The CDR3 consists of 14 residues. Germline loops: CDR1 LGHNA, CDR2 YNFKEQ. The CDR3 spells CASSQFPTADTQYF. In DNA form, the CDR3 reads TGTGCCAGCAGCCAATTTCCTACCGCAGATACGCAGTATTTT.

The chain employs TRBV5-1 and TRBJ2-1; no clear D. The ends were cut back, 0 bases at V and 2 bases at J, with 9 bases in the middle. The CDR3 extends over 15 amino acids. Germline V gene lookup returns CDR1 SGHRS and CDR2 YFSETQ. CDR3 nucleotide sequence: TGCGCCAGCAGCTTGGGGTCACAAACCTACAATGAGCAGTTCTTC. Residues: CASSLGSQTYNEQFF.

V usage is TRBV15 and J usage is TRBJ2-1; 8 bases line up with TRBD1. The V gene's germline CDR1 is LNHNV and CDR2 YYDKDF (reference sequence). CDR3 size: 15 residues. J was trimmed by 6 bases and V by 0 bases; bases with no gene match: 4. This chain's CDR3 is CATSREFDRGNEQFF. The CDR3 DNA follows: TGTGCCACCAGCAGAGAGTTTGACAGGGGCAATGAGCAGTTCTTC.

The J gene is TRBJ2-2, the V gene TRBV19; D is possibly TRBD1 or TRBD2 (5 bases each). The CDR3 is 16 residues long. Trimming removed 3 bases from V and 0 bases from J, with 11 bases in between. The germline CDR1 and CDR2 sequences are LNHDA and SQIVND (reference sequence). In DNA form, the CDR3 reads TGTGCCAGTAGTATCCCTCCGGGACCGAACACCGGGGAGCTGTTTTTT. Its translation is CASSIPPGPNTGELFF.

V gene TRBV27 combines with J gene TRBJ1-1; no definite D call. CDR1 is MNHEY and CDR2 is SMNVEV in the germline V gene (reference sequence). The CDR3 has 15 residues. V lost 1 base and J 0 bases, leaving 9 bases between the germline ends. The CDR3 loop is CASSLWAGMNTEAFF. CDR3 nucleotide sequence: TGTGCCAGCAGTTTATGGGCAGGCATGAACACTGAAGCTTTCTTT.

V is TRBV4-2 and J is TRBJ2-4; TRBD2 matches at 11 bases. This CDR3 region has 18 residues. J lost 3 bases, V lost 0 bases, and 7 bases had no gene match. From germline, CDR1 is LGHNA and CDR2 YNFKEQ. CDR3 protein: CASSQDLTSGSGKNIQYF. CDR3 sequence (DNA): TGTGCCAGCAGCCAAGATTTAACTAGCGGGAGTGGCAAAAACATTCAGTACTTC.

This clone was detected only a few times. The chain uses TRBV29-1 and TRBJ1-2; possibly TRBD1 for D (5 bases). Between the trimmed V and J ends, which lost 3 bases and 3 bases, there was a span of 8 bases. The length of the CDR3 is 12 residues. CDR1 and CDR2 from the germline V gene are SQVTM and ANQGSEA. CDR3 DNA: TGCAGCGTTGAGCAGGGCGACTATGGCTACACCTTC. Translation: CSVEQGDYGYTF.

This clone was counted a few times. V usage is TRBV4-3 and J usage is TRBJ2-3, with TRBD2 identical over 9 bases. Trimming took 4 bases from V and 6 from J; bases not matched to a gene: 5. CDR1 is LGHNA and CDR2 is YSLEER in the germline V gene. This CDR3 has 14 amino acids. CDR3 in DNA: TGCGCCAGCAGCCGGACTAGCGTTTCGGATACGCAGTATTTT. Translation gives CASSRTSVSDTQYF.

This rearrangement joins TRBV5-1 to TRBJ2-2, with a tentative D call TRBD2 (6 bases). V shed 0 bases and J shed 5 bases, with 11 bases lying between them. This CDR3 is built from 15 residues. The V gene's germline CDR1 is SGHRS and CDR2 YFSETQ. The CDR3 DNA follows: TGCGCCAGCAGCTTGGTTGCGGGAAAAACCGGGGAGCTGTTTTTT. Translation gives CASSLVAGKTGELFF.

This chain connects TRBV30 to TRBJ1-4; no clear D. CDR1 GTSNPN and CDR2 SVGIG come from the germline V gene (reference sequence). The V and J ends lost 1 base and 8 bases respectively, with 11 bases between them. CDR3 length: 13 amino acids. The chain's CDR3 is CAWSGRGREKLFF. CDR3 DNA sequence: TGTGCCTGGAGTGGTCGGGGTCGGGAAAAACTGTTTTTT.

This chain connects TRBV5-1 to TRBJ2-5; 7 bases line up with TRBD1. V shed 0 bases, J shed 1 base, and the junction held 6 bases outside the gene matches. The CDR3 extends over 16 amino acids. Germline CDR1 reads SGHRS; CDR2 reads YFSETQ. CDR3 bases: TGCGCCAGCAGCTTGGCCCCCGGGACAGTCCAAGAGACCCAGTACTTC. Amino acids: CASSLAPGTVQETQYF.

The chain recombines TRBV5-1 with TRBJ1-1; D uncertain. The CDR3 has 13 amino acids. Germline V gene lookup returns CDR1 SGHRS and CDR2 YFSETQ. The V gene lost 0 bases and the J gene lost 3 bases, with 6 bases spanning the gap. CDR3 sequence: CASSLGRYTEAFF. CDR3 DNA: TGCGCCAGCAGCTTGGGCCGGTACACTGAAGCTTTCTTT.

This clone was seen more than once but under ten times. The CDR3 DNA reads TGTGCCAGCTCACAGGAGGACAGAGCTACCTACGAGCAGTACTTC. This sequence encodes CASSQEDRATYEQYF. The chain joins TRBV18 to TRBJ2-7, with TRBD1 as a possible D gene (6 bases). The CDR3 is 15 residues long. The ends were cut back, 4 bases at V and 2 bases at J, with 15 bases in the middle. Per the germline V gene, CDR1 is KGHSH and CDR2 is LQKENI.

The V and J genes are TRBV7-6 and TRBJ2-7; D possibly corresponds to TRBD2 (6 bases). Germline V gives CDR1 SGHVS, CDR2 FNYEAQ. V dropped 0 bases and J dropped 0 bases, with 6 bases sitting between them. The CDR3 consists of 14 residues. DNA for the CDR3: TGTGCCAGCAGCTTAGCAGCGGGCTCCTACGAGCAGTACTTC. Translated, it gives CASSLAAGSYEQYF.

Turning to this clone: Its ends do not fully match the called genes, so a read error is possible. This chain uses TRBV28 with TRBJ2-7, with TRBD1 as a possible D gene (6 bases). CDR1 is MDHEN, CDR2 SYDVKM, per germline. The CDR3 length is 13 residues. The chain's CDR3 is CASSLNRAVGRDF. In nucleotides, the CDR3 is TGTGCCAGCAGTTTAAACAGGGCTGTCGGTCGGGACTTC.

This chain uses TRBV5-1 with TRBJ2-3; 14 bases fit TRBD2. The CDR3 is made up of 18 amino acids. V was pared by 4 bases and J by 4 bases, with 11 bases of the junction left unmatched. The V gene's germline CDR1 is SGHRS and CDR2 YFSETQ. The CDR3: CASSPETSGRALPDTQYF. The CDR3 DNA reads TGCGCCAGCAGCCCCGAGACTAGCGGGAGGGCCCTCCCAGATACGCAGTATTTT. Using reference TRBV5-1 and TRBJ2-3 for the parts outside the CDR3, the full variable domain is KAGVTQTPRYLIKTRGQQVTLSCSPISGHRSVSWYQQTPGQGLQFLFEYFSETQRNKGNFPGRFSGRQFSNSRSEMNVSTLELGDSALYLCASSPETSGRALPDTQYFGPGTRLTVL.

The chain joins TRBV6-5 to TRBJ2-7; 7 nucleotides line up with TRBD2. After removal of 0 bases from V and 3 bases from J, the junction contained 5 bases not matched to a gene. This CDR3 is built from 15 residues. CDR1 is MNHEY, CDR2 SVGAGI, per germline. The CDR3 region has the DNA TGTGCCAGCAGTTACTCAAGGACTAGAATCTACGAGCAGTACTTC. The encoded protein is CASSYSRTRIYEQYF.

This clone was detected only a few times. V gene TRBV11-2 combines with J gene TRBJ2-5; 7 nucleotides match TRBD1. With 5 bases clipped from V and 3 bases from J, the junction kept 12 bases outside the gene matches. Germline CDR1 is SGHAT and CDR2 is FQNNGV. The CDR3 contains 16 residues. CDR3 region: CASSPNTKTGEETQYF. The CDR3, as DNA: TGTGCCAGCAGCCCCAACACCAAAACAGGGGAAGAGACCCAGTACTTC.

The rearrangement joins TRBV7-2 to TRBJ1-1, with 9 bases lining up with TRBD1. Germline assignment: CDR1 SGHTA and CDR2 FQGNSA. J gave up 4 bases and V 5 bases, and 2 bases lay outside the gene matches. The CDR3 totals 13 residues. CDR3 sequence (DNA): TGTGCCAGCAGCGTACAGGGGGCCACTGAAGCTTTCTTT. Encoded protein: CASSVQGATEAFF.

The chain combines TRBV18 with TRBJ1-5; possibly TRBD1 for D (5 bases). The CDR3 loop spans 16 amino acids. The V end was cut by 0 bases, the J end by 7 bases, with 16 bases between. The germline V gene has CDR1 KGHSH and CDR2 LQKENI. CDR3 residues: CASSPPNWGDEQPQHF. In DNA form, the CDR3 reads TGTGCCAGCTCACCACCAAATTGGGGGGATGAACAGCCCCAGCATTTT.

The CDR3 reads CAWSTADEQFF. The CDR3 bases are TGTGCCTGGAGTACAGCGGATGAGCAGTTCTTC. The rearrangement joins TRBV30 to TRBJ2-1, with a possible D match to TRBD2 (5 bases). The germline CDR1 and CDR2 sequences are GTSNPN and SVGIG (reference sequence). V lost 2 bases and J 8 bases, leaving 7 bases between the germline ends. CDR3 length: 11 amino acids. Supplemented by reference TRBV30 and TRBJ2-1, the full variable domain reads SQTIHQWPATLVQPVGSPLSLECTVEGTSNPNLYWYRQAAGRGLQLLFYSVGIGQISSEVPQNLSASRPQDRQFILSSKKLLLSDSGFYLCAWSTADEQFFGPGTRLTVL.

This clone occurred a few times. The rearrangement links TRBV7-6 to TRBJ2-5; 9 bases are a match to TRBD2. V trimming: 5 bases; J trimming: 7 bases; junction bases outside the gene matches: 14. Germline V gives CDR1 SGHVS, CDR2 FNYEAQ. The CDR3 extends over 16 amino acids. For the CDR3, the DNA is TGTGCCAGCAGCCCCGGGACTAGCATTCAGCATGTGACCCAGTACTTC. Translated, it gives CASSPGTSIQHVTQYF.